What follows are 10 T cell receptor beta chains derived from one specimen sequenced in a study of T cells after yellow fever vaccination. TCRdb re-called the 5' RACE reads through MiXCR, storing one row per CDR3 protein. The data contain 300,000 to 400,000 distinct CDR3 sequences, roughly an eighth of them seen just once; the ten biggest clones take up 3.2%. The sample here was CD4+ T cells sorted from PBMCs, taken 15 days after the yellow fever booster vaccination. Receptor source: a young man who received the YFV17D yellow fever vaccine.

This clonotype was seen a handful of times. CDR3 sequence (DNA): TGTGCCAGCAGCTTTGGACAGGGGCGCGAGCAGTACGTC. It yields the protein CASSFGQGREQYV. The chain links TRBV7-2 to TRBJ2-7; TRBD1 matches at 9 bases. The germline V gene has CDR1 SGHTA and CDR2 FQGNSA. The V and J ends lost 3 bases and 6 bases, in that order; junction bases with no gene match: 3. This CDR3 has 13 residues.

The table lists this clonotype with a few counts. V and J are TRBV10-3 and TRBJ1-4; tentative D call: TRBD1 (5 bases). This CDR3 spans 14 amino acids. CDR1 and CDR2 (germline): ENHRY, SYGVKD. The germline V and J ends were trimmed by 4 bases and 8 bases, with 14 bases remaining between them. CDR3 loop: CAISGGGAGEKLFF. CDR3 in DNA: TGTGCCATCAGTGGCGGAGGGGCGGGCGAAAAACTGTTTTTT.

This clonotype was detected a few times. In DNA form, the CDR3 reads TGTGCCAGCAGCCGCAGAGGCTATAGCAATCAGCCCCAGCATTTT. This codes for CASSRRGYSNQPQHF. V usage is TRBV11-2 and J usage is TRBJ1-5; D remains ambiguous. The germline V gene encodes CDR1 SGHAT and CDR2 FQNNGV. The CDR3 is 15 residues long. With 5 bases removed from V and 0 bases from J, the gap between germline ends came to 11 bases.

The DNA of the CDR3 is TGTGCCAGCAGCTACCGGGGGAGGAACACTGAAGCTTTCTTT. Residues: CASSYRGRNTEAFF. The chain links TRBV7-8 to TRBJ1-1, with D perhaps matching TRBD1 (5 bases). From germline, CDR1 is SGHVS and CDR2 FQNEAQ. The CDR3 has 14 amino acids. V was pared by 4 bases and J by 1 base, with 10 bases between.

The sample holds a few counts of this clonotype. The chain combines TRBV7-2 with TRBJ2-3; 8 bases align to TRBD2. The CDR3 spans 18 residues. CDR1 SGHTA and CDR2 FQGNSA come from the germline V gene. V lost 5 bases and J lost 2; bases outside the gene matches: 15. The CDR3 protein is CASSLNPAGASNTDTQYF. DNA of the CDR3: TGTGCCAGCAGCCTAAATCCAGCGGGGGCCTCTAACACAGATACGCAGTATTTT.

The V gene is TRBV4-3, the J gene TRBJ2-7; D is perhaps TRBD2 (5 bases). The CDR3 has 16 residues. Germline values: CDR1 LGHNA, CDR2 YSLEER. Trimming cost V 0 bases and J 3 bases, with 15 bases left between them. The CDR3 here is CASSQDIRPGDYEQYF. For the CDR3, the DNA is TGCGCCAGCAGCCAAGATATCCGTCCCGGGGACTACGAGCAGTACTTC.

This clonotype occurred many times. The chain has TRBV5-1 and TRBJ1-6; 7 nucleotides match TRBD1. Trimming removed 0 bases from V and 6 bases from J; junction bases left unmatched: 3. Per the germline V gene, CDR1 is SGHRS and CDR2 is YFSETQ. CDR3 length: 15 residues. The CDR3 loop reads CASSLVQGTNSPLHF. The CDR3 DNA reads as TGCGCCAGCAGCTTGGTACAGGGGACTAATTCACCCCTCCACTTT.

The genes are TRBV7-8 and TRBJ2-2; no reliable D call. V was trimmed by 5 bases and J by 7 bases, leaving 20 bases between them. The germline CDR1 and CDR2 sequences are SGHVS and FQNEAQ. The CDR3 is 16 residues long. The CDR3 DNA follows: TGTGCCAGCAGCGTTAACCCCCTTGCAGGCGGCGGGGAGCTGTTTTTT. It encodes CASSVNPLAGGGELFF.

This clonotype has more than one count but fewer than ten. The chain carries TRBV23-1 and TRBJ1-6; D possibly corresponds to TRBD1 (5 bases). TRBV23-1 is known as an ORF, though its function is uncertain. CDR3 length: 14 residues. The V and J ends lost 0 bases and 11 bases respectively, with 11 bases between them. The CDR3 DNA sequence: TGCGCCAGCAGTCAATCGGTCAGGGCGACACCCCTCCACTTT. This encodes CASSQSVRATPLHF.

This clonotype has only a few counts. This chain links TRBV7-2 with TRBJ1-4; no firm D call. The CDR3 totals 15 residues. Germline V gene lookup returns CDR1 SGHTA and CDR2 FQGNSA. V was cut by 1 base and J by 6 bases, with 12 bases left in between. CDR3 sequence (DNA): TGTGCCAGCAGCTTAGATGGTGCCCAGTATGAAAAACTGTTTTTT. It specifies CASSLDGAQYEKLFF.